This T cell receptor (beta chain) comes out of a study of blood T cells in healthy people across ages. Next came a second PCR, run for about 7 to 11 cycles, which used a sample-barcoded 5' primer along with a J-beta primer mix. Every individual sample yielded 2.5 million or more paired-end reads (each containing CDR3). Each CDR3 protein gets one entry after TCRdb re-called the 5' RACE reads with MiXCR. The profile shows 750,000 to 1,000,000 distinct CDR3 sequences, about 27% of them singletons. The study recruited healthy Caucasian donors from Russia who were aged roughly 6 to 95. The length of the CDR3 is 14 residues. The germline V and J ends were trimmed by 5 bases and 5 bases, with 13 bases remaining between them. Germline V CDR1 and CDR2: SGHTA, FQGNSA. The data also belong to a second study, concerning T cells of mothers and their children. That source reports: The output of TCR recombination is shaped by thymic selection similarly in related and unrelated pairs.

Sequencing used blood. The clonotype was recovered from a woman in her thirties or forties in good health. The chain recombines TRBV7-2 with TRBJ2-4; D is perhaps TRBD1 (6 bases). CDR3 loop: CASSPRTVQNIQYF. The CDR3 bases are TGTGCCAGCAGCCCGCGGACAGTTCAAAACATTCAGTACTTC.